Below are 15 T cell receptor beta chains sequenced from a single sample in a study of blood T cells in healthy people across ages. It was with a sample-barcoded 5' primer and a J-beta primer mix that a second PCR of roughly 7 to 12 cycles was run. MiXCR, applied by TCRdb to the 5' RACE reads, yields one record per CDR3 protein. This sample has 1,500,000 or so distinct CDR3 sequences; 59% occur once, and the top ten carry 6.5% to 8.5%. The material sequenced was blood. These receptors all stem from a man in his late teens or twenties in good health.

This clonotype is a singleton in its sample. The V gene is TRBV20-1, the J gene TRBJ2-3; D may be TRBD2 (7 bases). Germline CDR1 is DFQATT and CDR2 is SNEGSKA (reference sequence). V lost 6 bases and J lost 3, with 16 bases in between. The CDR3 covers 14 residues. CDR3 residues: CSAPWSGTTDTQYF. CDR3 DNA: TGCAGTGCCCCCTGGAGCGGGACAACAGATACGCAGTATTTT.

On this clonotype: One end of the junction fails to match germline, which may point to a read error. The J gene is TRBJ2-3, the V gene TRBV7-9; no firm D call. The CDR3 spans 14 residues. Germline CDR1 is SEHNR and CDR2 is FQNEAQ (reference sequence). CDR3 in amino acids: CASSLTVDTDTQYF. CDR3 DNA: TGTGCTAGCAGCTTAACCGTAGACACAGATACGCAGTATTTT.

The chain has TRBV20-1 and TRBJ1-1, with D unclear. CDR1 and CDR2 from the germline V gene are DFQATT and SNEGSKA (reference sequence). There are 15 residues in the CDR3. CDR3 sequence reads: CAPRTEVQMNTEAFF. In DNA, the CDR3 is TGCGCCCCCCGGACCGAGGTCCAGATGAACACTGAAGCTTTCTTT.

The V and J genes are TRBV5-1 and TRBJ1-1; D call uncertain. V was pared by 0 bases and J by 0 bases, with 12 bases between. Germline CDR1 SGHRS, CDR2 YFSETQ. The CDR3 is made up of 16 amino acids. DNA for the CDR3: TGCGCCAGCAGCTTGGAGCCTGGCTCTCTGAACACTGAAGCTTTCTTT. Translation: CASSLEPGSLNTEAFF.

The chain carries TRBV7-2 and TRBJ2-7; D ambiguous. The germline gives CDR1 SGHTA, CDR2 FQGNSA. The V end lost 6 bases, the J end lost 0 bases, and 12 bases lay between the germline ends. The CDR3 contains 14 residues. CDR3 region: CASSSTDRSYEQYF. CDR3 in DNA: TGTGCCAGCAGTTCTACTGACCGCTCCTACGAGCAGTACTTC.

This clonotype was recorded a few times. The chain is built from TRBV25-1 and TRBJ2-2, with 9 bases aligning to TRBD1. V shed 5 bases, J shed 0 bases, and the junction held 10 bases outside the gene matches. Germline V lookup: CDR1 MGHDK, CDR2 SYGVNS. The CDR3 spans 18 residues. The CDR3 sequence: CASSSRTGEGSNTGELFF. The DNA of the CDR3 is TGTGCCAGCAGTTCCCGGACAGGGGAGGGGTCGAACACCGGGGAGCTGTTTTTT.

V and J are TRBV6-1 and TRBJ2-7; D is unresolved. CDR1 is MNHNS and CDR2 is SASEGT in the germline V gene. The CDR3 contains 16 residues. V was pared by 0 bases and J by 2 bases, with 14 bases between. The CDR3, as DNA: TGTGCCAGCAGTGAAGCAGCCGGAGATTTAGCCTACGAGCAGTACTTC. Its protein product is CASSEAAGDLAYEQYF.

This clonotype was counted between two and nine times. V and J are TRBV5-1 and TRBJ1-1, with 7 bases lining up with TRBD1. Per the germline V gene, CDR1 is SGHRS and CDR2 is YFSETQ. J lost 0 bases, V lost 0 bases, and 5 bases had no gene match. There are 16 residues in the CDR3. This CDR3 reads CASSLVGGTVNTEAFF. The CDR3 DNA is TGCGCCAGCAGCTTGGTAGGTGGGACAGTGAACACTGAAGCTTTCTTT.

The chain employs TRBV6-1 and TRBJ1-2, with 7 nucleotides matching TRBD1. This CDR3 has 16 residues. Germline assignment: CDR1 MNHNS and CDR2 SASEGT. Trimming at V came to 5 bases and at J to 5 bases, leaving 14 bases not matched to a gene. In DNA form, the CDR3 reads TGTGCCAGCAGTTTACAGACAGGGAGGAGAGGATATGGCTACACCTTC. The encoded protein is CASSLQTGRRGYGYTF.

The V and J genes are TRBV6-5 and TRBJ1-6; 7 bases align to TRBD1. The junction had 12 bases not matched to a gene; V was cut back by 6 bases and J by 10 bases. Looked up from germline, CDR1 is MNHEY and CDR2 is SVGAGI. CDR3 length: 15 amino acids. This CDR3 reads CASRPQGRAWSPLHF. In DNA form, the CDR3 reads TGTGCCAGCAGGCCACAGGGGCGGGCGTGGTCACCCCTCCACTTT.

This clonotype showed up just a few times. The chain uses TRBV29-1 and TRBJ1-1; D ambiguous. The CDR3 has 12 amino acids. Germline V gene lookup returns CDR1 SQVTM and CDR2 ANQGSEA. V was cut by 4 bases and J by 0 bases, with 6 bases left in between. The CDR3 nucleotides are TGCAGCGTTGTTCAAGTGAACACTGAAGCTTTCTTT. Encoded protein: CSVVQVNTEAFF. Full variable domain (remainder filled in from reference TRBV29-1 and TRBJ1-1): SAVISQKPSRDICQRGTSLTIQCQVDSQVTMMFWYRQQPGQSLTLIATANQGSEATYESGFVIDKFPISRPNLTFSTLTVSNMSPEDSSIYLCSVVQVNTEAFFGQGTRLTVV.

The gene calls are TRBV3-1 and TRBJ2-1; 7 bases line up with TRBD2. The length of the CDR3 is 13 residues. The V segment lost 5 bases and the J segment 8 bases; nucleotides outside the gene matches: 6. The germline CDR1 and CDR2 sequences are LGHDT and YNNKEL (reference sequence). CDR3 coding DNA: TGTGCCAGCAGCTCTCCTACTAGCGATGAGCAGTTCTTC. Its translation is CASSSPTSDEQFF.

V and J are TRBV4-2 and TRBJ2-7, with 9 nucleotides matching TRBD2. Germline V lookup: CDR1 LGHNA, CDR2 YNFKEQ. With 1 base clipped from V and 2 bases from J, the junction kept 6 bases outside the gene matches. The CDR3 is made up of 16 amino acids. The CDR3 reads CASSQVLAGSAYEQYF. DNA for the CDR3: TGTGCCAGCAGCCAAGTCCTAGCGGGAAGCGCCTACGAGCAGTACTTC.

This clonotype was picked up one time. The chain joins TRBV20-1 to TRBJ2-3; weak D call: TRBD2 (6 bases). The ends were cut back, 5 bases at V and 5 bases at J, with 23 bases in the middle. CDR1 and CDR2 from the germline V gene are DFQATT and SNEGSKA (reference sequence). This CDR3 comprises 16 residues. CDR3 in amino acids: CSAYEAGRGIRDTQYF. CDR3 DNA: TGCAGTGCTTACGAGGCGGGACGCGGGATTAGAGATACGCAGTATTTT.

The genes are TRBV29-1 and TRBJ2-7, with D tentatively TRBD2 (6 bases). Trimming shortened V by 3 bases and J by 5 bases, and 17 bases separated the two germline ends. The germline V gene has CDR1 SQVTM and CDR2 ANQGSEA. The CDR3 is 14 amino acids. CDR3 DNA sequence: TGCAGCGTTGAGGTGTGGGGGGAAGAGGACGAGCAGTACTTC. The encoded protein is CSVEVWGEEDEQYF.